This is a list of T cell receptor beta chains from one sample in a study of OX40 agonist ivuxolimab in advanced cancers. The method was immunoSEQ multiplex PCR; TCRdb's version includes in-frame clones alone and lacks a portion of them. The sample has over 70,000 clones; 80% to 90% are singletons. The specimen comprised CD4+ or CD8+ T cells sorted from blood, sampled in a trial of the OX40 agonist ivuxolimab. The receptor set was obtained from an adult with an advanced solid tumor such as melanoma, head and neck, liver or kidney cancer. Both conserved end residues are part of each CDR3. The D gene is left open where the match is weak. Only some rows state a clone size, as once, few, many or a class for expanded clones.

CDR3 DNA	CDR3 protein	D gene	clone size	V gene	J gene
TGTGCCAGCAGCTTACAGGTGTCATTCTATGGCTACACCTTC	CASSLQVSFYGYTF	NA	NA	TRBV7-2	TRBJ1-2
TGTGCCAGCAGTCCGACAGGGGGCGAGGAAAAACTGTTTTTT	CASSPTGGEEKLFF	TRBD1	NA	TRBV28	TRBJ1-4
TGTGCCAGCAGCAAAAAACAATCTGACTACGAGCAGTACTTC	CASSKKQSDYEQYF	NA	NA	TRBV21-1	TRBJ2-7
TGTGCCAGCAGCTTAGCGGGAGCGGTCAATGAGCAGTTCTTC	CASSLAGAVNEQFF	TRBD2	NA	TRBV7-3	TRBJ2-1
TGTGCCAGCAGCGTAGCTGGGGTAGTGCGAACCAATGAGCAGTTCTTC	CASSVAGVVRTNEQFF	NA	NA	TRBV9	TRBJ2-1
TGTGCCAGCAGCCCTAATCCCTACGAGCAGTACTTC	CASSPNPYEQYF	NA	NA	TRBV6-1	TRBJ2-7
TGTGCCTGGACTGACGGTTATGAGCAGTTCTTC	CAWTDGYEQFF	NA	NA	TRBV30	TRBJ2-1
TGTGCCAGCAGTTGGGACAGGGGGAACACTGAAGCTTTCTTT	CASSWDRGNTEAFF	TRBD1	NA	TRBV28	TRBJ1-1
TGTGCCAGCAGCCTTAGCGGGACCAGCACAGATACGCAGTATTTT	CASSLSGTSTDTQYF	TRBD2	NA	TRBV7-6	TRBJ2-3
TGTGCCAGCAGTCCTGTTGGGTATGGCTACACCTTC	CASSPVGYGYTF	NA	NA	TRBV27	TRBJ1-2
TGTGCCAGCAGGGACAGGGGAACCTACGAGCAGTACTTC	CASRDRGTYEQYF	TRBD1	NA	TRBV6-1	TRBJ2-7
TGTGCCAGCAGCGGCGCCGGGACAGGGGAATGGGAAGAGCAGTACTTC	CASSGAGTGEWEEQYF	TRBD1	once	TRBV11-3	TRBJ2-7
TGCGCCAGCAGCTTGACCCCAGTTACGGGCGAGCAGTACTTC	CASSLTPVTGEQYF	NA	NA	TRBV5-1	TRBJ2-7
TGTGCCAGCAGCTTAGAGCCTTGGGGCGACCAAGAGACCCAGTACTTC	CASSLEPWGDQETQYF	NA	NA	TRBV11-2	TRBJ2-5
TGTGCCAGTAGTCCTCCCCTGATGGGGGGGTCTCATGAGCAGTTCTTC	CASSPPLMGGSHEQFF	TRBD2	NA	TRBV19	TRBJ2-1
TGTGCCAGCAGCTCCAGCCGAGGAGACTACGAGCAGTACTTC	CASSSSRGDYEQYF	NA	once	TRBV13	TRBJ2-7
TGTGCCAGCAGTTTAAGGGAGACCCAGTACTTC	CASSLRETQYF	NA	NA	TRBV28	TRBJ2-5
TGTGCCAGCAGCCAATATGGGACAGGGAAGTACGAGCAGTACTTC	CASSQYGTGKYEQYF	TRBD1	NA	TRBV5-8	TRBJ2-7
TGTGCCAGCAGTTATGCCTACGAGCAGTACTTC	CASSYAYEQYF	NA	once	TRBV27	TRBJ2-7
TGCGCCAGCAAAAGCGGAGTTAACACCGGGGAGCTGTTTTTT	CASKSGVNTGELFF	NA	NA	TRBV5-1	TRBJ2-2
TGTGCCAGTAGTATAGGCTTCCCAGATACGCAGTATTTT	CASSIGFPDTQYF	NA	NA	TRBV19	TRBJ2-3
TGTGCCAGCTCTCCGACAGGGAACACTGAAGCTTTCTTT	CASSPTGNTEAFF	NA	NA	TRBV18	TRBJ1-1
TGTGCCAGCAGCTCCCGGACAGGGAAGGAGGATCAGCCCCAGCATTTT	CASSSRTGKEDQPQHF	TRBD1	NA	TRBV7-6	TRBJ1-5